The present entry profiles one TCR beta chain with its context. Its antigen is currently unknown. Some clones are missing from TCRdb's copy, which holds only in-frame ones; the method was immunoSEQ multiplex PCR. The sample has 350,000 to 500,000 clones, 89% seen once. Treatment indicated: approximately 18 received Ad26.COV2.S at low or high dose, single or two shots; 5 received placebo; per-sample allocation not given. All samples were drawn on day 63, counting from the first vaccine or placebo injection. The data belong to a study of Ad26.COV2.S vaccination and SARS-CoV-2 variants. Study findings and constraints: With respect to non-spike TCR breadth, vaccine and placebo recipients were similar. Assessments of TCR breadth and depth may have underestimated the total T cell responses.

This material consisted of peripheral blood, taken in a trial of Ad26.COV2.S vaccine versus placebo. The receptor was isolated from a person between 18 and 60 years old who received the Ad26.COV2.S COVID-19 vaccine or a placebo.

The CDR3 is CASRQGFTYNSPLHF. DNA of the CDR3: TGTGCCAGCAGGCAGGGGTTTACCTATAATTCACCCCTCCACTTT. V is TRBV7-8 and J is TRBJ1-6; possible D gene TRBD1, 6 bases. The CDR3 contains 15 residues. Trimming took 6 bases from V and 2 from J, leaving 11 bases between them. Per the germline V gene, CDR1 is SGHVS and CDR2 is FQNEAQ.